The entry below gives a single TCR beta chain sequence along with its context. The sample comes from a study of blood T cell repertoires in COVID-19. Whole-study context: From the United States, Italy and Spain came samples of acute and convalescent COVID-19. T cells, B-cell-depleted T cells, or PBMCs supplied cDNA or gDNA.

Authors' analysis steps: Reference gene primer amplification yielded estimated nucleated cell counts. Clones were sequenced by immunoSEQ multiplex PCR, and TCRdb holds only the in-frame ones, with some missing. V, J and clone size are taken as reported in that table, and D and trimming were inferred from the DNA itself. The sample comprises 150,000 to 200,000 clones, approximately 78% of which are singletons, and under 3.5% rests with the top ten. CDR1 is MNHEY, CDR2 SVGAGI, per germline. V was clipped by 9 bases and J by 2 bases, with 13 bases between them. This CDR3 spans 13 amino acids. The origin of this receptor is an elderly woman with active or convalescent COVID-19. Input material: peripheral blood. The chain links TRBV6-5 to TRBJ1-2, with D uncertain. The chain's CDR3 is CASKYISNYGYTF. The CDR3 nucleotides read TGTGCCAGTAAATATATTTCCAACTATGGCTACACCTTC.